The entry that follows covers one T cell receptor beta chain sequence. Its target is unknown. These data originate in a study of cytomegalovirus exposure and HLA in healthy donors. Study observations and caveats: According to a subsequent analysis, TCR clusters identified in the first cohort showed a tendency to co-occur across the roughly 120 validation repertoires.

The CDR3 runs to 15 residues. V trimming: 4 bases; J trimming: 7 bases; junction bases outside the gene matches: 11. From germline, CDR1 is KGHSH and CDR2 LQKENI. The table came from immunoSEQ multiplex PCR; TCRdb's copy has only in-frame clones and leaves some out. The profile shows roughly 100,000 clones, roughly 95% of them singletons. Sequencing was carried out using PBMCs. The sequence was obtained from a young woman in good health and CMV-seronegative. The rearrangement links TRBV18 to TRBJ2-7, with 9 positions matching TRBD1. The CDR3 spells CASSRQGQGLEEQYF. CDR3 nucleotide sequence: TGTGCCAGCTCACGTCAGGGACAGGGTTTAGAAGAGCAGTACTTC.